Listed below are T cell receptor beta chains from one sample, sequenced in a study of patients and donors after allogeneic stem cell transplantation. One entry per CDR3 protein, called by TCRdb with MiXCR from the RT-PCR reads. The sample consists of 900,000 to 1,000,000 distinct CDR3 sequences, roughly 18% of them appearing once. Sequenced material: blood, either unsorted or a sorted T cell fraction (not recorded which). These receptors all stem from a human donor who was either an allogeneic HSCT recipient or a stem cell or donor lymphocyte infusion donor (not recorded which). It is not recorded whose cells these are; they may come from a transplant donor. The CDR3 runs from the conserved cysteine through the conserved F or W. A D gene is named only where the DNA matches it firmly. Rows may omit the clone size; those that give it use once, few, many or a size class.

v_call	clone_size	j_call	d_call	cdr3_aa	cdr3_nt
TRBV6-5	.	TRBJ2-7	.	CASSSTETHYAQQYF	TGTGCCAGCAGTTCAACCGAGACACACTACGCGCAGCAGTACTTC
TRBV5-1	few	TRBJ2-1	TRBD2	CASRSGTSGVGEQFF	TGCGCCAGCAGATCCGGGACTAGCGGGGTTGGTGAGCAGTTCTTC
TRBV11-3	few	TRBJ2-4	.	CASSLDRLANIQYF	TGTGCCAGCAGCTTAGATCGTCTAGCAAACATTCAGTACTTC
TRBV9	few	TRBJ2-2	.	CASSVVDRTAGELFF	TGTGCCAGCAGCGTAGTGGACCGTACGGCCGGGGAGCTGTTTTTT
TRBV20-1	few	TRBJ2-7	TRBD2	CSARGSGRNEQYF	TGCAGTGCTAGGGGTAGCGGGAGGAACGAGCAGTACTTC
TRBV11-1	.	TRBJ2-3	TRBD2	CASSLQRTGGPDTQYF	TGTGCCAGCAGCTTACAAAGAACGGGGGGGCCAGATACGCAGTATTTT
TRBV5-1	few	TRBJ2-3	TRBD2	CASSLPIAGGTSSTDTQYF	TGCGCCAGCAGCCTGCCCATTGCGGGAGGGACTTCCAGCACAGATACGCAGTATTTT
TRBV7-2	.	TRBJ2-1	.	CASSLLDHNEQFF	TGTGCCAGCAGCTTACTAGACCACAATGAGCAGTTCTTC
TRBV4-2	few	TRBJ1-2	.	CASSQDWQNYGYTF	TGTGCCAGCAGCCAAGACTGGCAAAACTATGGCTACACCTTC
TRBV4-3	many	TRBJ2-7	.	CASSQGAHSYEQYF	TGCGCCAGCAGCCAAGGTGCCCACTCCTACGAGCAGTACTTC
TRBV4-3	.	TRBJ2-1	TRBD2	CASSQSHSGGAKNEQFF	TGCGCCAGCAGCCAAAGTCATAGCGGGGGGGCCAAAAATGAGCAGTTCTTC
TRBV27	.	TRBJ2-2	.	CASRDHPFGELFF	TGTGCCAGCAGGGACCACCCGTTCGGGGAGCTGTTTTTT
TRBV2	.	TRBJ1-2	.	CASLAPGFRGYTF	TGTGCCAGCCTAGCACCAGGGTTTCGTGGCTACACCTTC
TRBV4-1	.	TRBJ1-1	TRBD1	CASSQVRTGGRTEAFF	TGCGCCAGCAGCCAAGTCCGGACAGGGGGGCGGACTGAAGCTTTCTTT
TRBV28	.	TRBJ1-4	.	CASSSTTGGEKLFF	TGTGCCAGCAGTTCGACAACGGGGGGTGAAAAACTGTTTTTT
TRBV7-8	.	TRBJ2-5	TRBD2	CASSPPRLRDYPRETQYF	TGTGCCAGCAGCCCACCCCGGTTGAGGGACTATCCTCGAGAGACCCAGTACTTC
TRBV7-2	.	TRBJ2-4	TRBD1	CASSAQRGLENIQYF	TGTGCCAGCAGCGCCCAAAGGGGGCTGGAAAACATTCAGTACTTC
TRBV20-1	few	TRBJ1-2	TRBD1	CSARPGQGGGGYTF	TGCAGTGCTAGGCCGGGACAGGGAGGGGGTGGCTACACCTTC
TRBV5-6	.	TRBJ2-6	.	CASRYTRGAELSRGANVLTF	TGTGCCAGCAGGTACACTCGGGGGGCGGAGCTATCGAGAGGGGCCAACGTCCTGACTTTC
TRBV2	.	TRBJ2-2	.	CASSERWELFF	TGTGCCAGCAGTGAAAGATGGGAGCTGTTTTTT
TRBV4-2	.	TRBJ2-7	.	CASSQGSPGLYEQYF	TGTGCCAGCAGCCAAGGATCACCGGGACTCTACGAGCAGTACTTC
TRBV5-1	.	TRBJ2-5	.	CASSGSGTRSRETQYF	TGCGCCAGCAGCGGCTCCGGGACGAGATCCAGGGAGACCCAGTACTTC
TRBV5-6	.	TRBJ2-1	.	CASSTWAGLHNEQFF	TGTGCCAGCAGCACCTGGGCGGGGCTACACAATGAGCAGTTCTTC
TRBV7-3	few	TRBJ2-5	TRBD2	CASSLNPIFQGGSQETQYF	TGTGCCAGCAGCTTAAACCCCATCTTCCAGGGAGGGTCCCAAGAGACCCAGTACTTC
TRBV12-3/TRBV12-4	.	TRBJ2-3	.	CASSPEGFTDTQYF	TGTGCCAGCAGTCCAGAGGGGTTCACAGATACGCAGTATTTT
TRBV7-6	.	TRBJ1-2	TRBD1	CASSFRTGEYGYTF	TGTGCCAGCAGCTTCCGGACAGGGGAGTATGGCTACACCTTC
TRBV29-1	.	TRBJ1-4	.	CSVDGGRNNEKLFF	TGCAGCGTTGATGGGGGACGGAACAATGAAAAACTGTTTTTT
TRBV7-9	.	TRBJ1-2	.	CASSFLSVYHGYTF	TGTGCCAGCAGCTTTTTGTCAGTCTATCATGGCTACACCTTC
TRBV11-1	few	TRBJ2-3	TRBD2	CASYRTELAGDLTDTQYF	TGTGCCAGCTATAGGACGGAACTAGCGGGGGACCTCACAGATACGCAGTATTTT
TRBV5-1	.	TRBJ1-1	TRBD1	CASSARQGLGDTEAFF	TGCGCCAGCAGCGCGCGACAGGGACTTGGAGACACTGAAGCTTTCTTT
TRBV11-3	.	TRBJ2-2	.	CATGGYANTGELFF	TGTGCCACCGGGGGATACGCGAACACCGGGGAGCTGTTTTTT
TRBV12-3/TRBV12-4	many	TRBJ2-4	.	CASSFAQTINIQYF	TGTGCCAGCAGTTTCGCACAGACCATAAACATTCAGTACTTC
TRBV5-1	once	TRBJ1-1	.	CASSRPGQVNTEAFF	TGCGCCAGCAGCCGTCCGGGACAAGTGAACACTGAAGCTTTCTTT
TRBV7-8	.	TRBJ1-5	.	CASSGWGTESLTQPQHF	TGTGCCAGCAGTGGGTGGGGAACGGAGTCTTTGACGCAGCCCCAGCATTTT
TRBV19	.	TRBJ2-7	.	CASSMRASDYEQYF	TGTGCCAGTAGTATGAGAGCCTCCGACTACGAGCAGTACTTC